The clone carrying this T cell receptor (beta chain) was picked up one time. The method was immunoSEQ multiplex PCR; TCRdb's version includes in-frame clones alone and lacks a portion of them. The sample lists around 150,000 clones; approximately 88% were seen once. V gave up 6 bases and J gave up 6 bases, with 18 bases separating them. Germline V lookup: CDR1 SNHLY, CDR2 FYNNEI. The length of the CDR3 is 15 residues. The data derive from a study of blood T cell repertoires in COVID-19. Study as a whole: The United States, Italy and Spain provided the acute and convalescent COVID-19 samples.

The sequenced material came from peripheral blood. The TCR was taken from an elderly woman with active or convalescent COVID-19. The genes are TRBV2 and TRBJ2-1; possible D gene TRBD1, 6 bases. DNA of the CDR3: TGTGCCAGCAGGAAACAGGGAAGGGGATTCAATGAGCAGTTCTTC. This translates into CASRKQGRGFNEQFF.